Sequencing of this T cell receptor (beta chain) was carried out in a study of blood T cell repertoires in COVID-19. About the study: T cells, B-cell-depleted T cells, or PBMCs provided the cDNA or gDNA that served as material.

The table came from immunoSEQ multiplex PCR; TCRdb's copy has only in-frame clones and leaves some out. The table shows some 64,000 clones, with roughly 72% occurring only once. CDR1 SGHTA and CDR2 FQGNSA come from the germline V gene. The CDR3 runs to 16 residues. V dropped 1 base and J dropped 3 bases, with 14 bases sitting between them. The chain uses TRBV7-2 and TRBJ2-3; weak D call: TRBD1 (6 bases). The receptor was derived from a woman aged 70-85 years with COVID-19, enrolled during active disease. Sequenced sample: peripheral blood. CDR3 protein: CASSLVAAGATDTQYF. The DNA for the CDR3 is TGTGCCAGCAGCTTAGTGGCGGCAGGGGCGACAGATACGCAGTATTTT. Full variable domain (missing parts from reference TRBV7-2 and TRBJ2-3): GAGVSQSPSNKVTEKGKDVELRCDPISGHTALYWYRQSLGQGLEFLIYFQGNSAPDKSGLPSDRFSAERTGGSVSTLTIQRTQQEDSAVYLCASSLVAAGATDTQYFGPGTRLTVL.